This is a list of T cell receptor beta chains from one sample in a study of blood T cell repertoires in COVID-19. The table came from immunoSEQ multiplex PCR; TCRdb's copy has only in-frame clones and leaves some out. The data hold a few hundred thousand clones, with 70% to 90% observed a single time. The sample comprised peripheral blood. The receptors stem from a man between 18 and 35 years old with active or convalescent COVID-19. Each CDR3 is given with its conserved first and last residue. A D gene is named only where the DNA matches it firmly. Where a row states a size, it is once, few, many or the class of an expanded clone; other rows omit it.

cdr3_length	v_call	d_call	clone_size	j_call	cdr3_nt	cdr3_aa
13	TRBV6-5	.	.	TRBJ1-5	TGTGCCAGCGGAGGGGGGGCTGGTCAGCCCCAGCATTTT	CASGGGAGQPQHF
16	TRBV5-1	TRBD1	few	TRBJ1-1	TGCGCCAGCAGCTTGTTACAATCAGGGGGGAACACTGAAGCTTTCTTT	CASSLLQSGGNTEAFF
14	TRBV13	.	.	TRBJ2-7	TGTGCCAGCAGCTTAACGAGTACCTCCTACGAGCAGTACTTC	CASSLTSTSYEQYF
13	TRBV10-3	.	.	TRBJ2-5	TGTGCCATCAGTGTACAGTCGGAAGAGACCCAGTACTTC	CAISVQSEETQYF
17	TRBV12-5	TRBD2	.	TRBJ2-1	TGTGCTAGTGGTTTGGGGCGCCCGAGTACTAGCGGGAATGAGCAGTTCTTC	CASGLGRPSTSGNEQFF
15	TRBV5-1	TRBD1	.	TRBJ1-2	TGCGCCAGCAGCTTGGTGGGACAGGCCAGCTATGGCTACACCTTC	CASSLVGQASYGYTF
13	TRBV28	.	.	TRBJ2-1	TGTGCCAGCAGTTTCCAAGGGGGTTTCGAGCAGTTCTTC	CASSFQGGFEQFF
19	TRBV1	.	.	TRBJ1-5	TGCACCAGCAGCCATTTGGAGCCCCAAGAAATTCATAGCAATCAGCCCCAGCATTTT	CTSSHLEPQEIHSNQPQHF
15	TRBV4-3	.	.	TRBJ1-2	TGCGCCAGCAGCCAAGATTGGGTAGACAGCTATGGCTACACCTTC	CASSQDWVDSYGYTF
16	TRBV18	.	.	TRBJ1-1	TGTGCCAGCTCACCACGACTCACGACAGGGAACACTGAAGCTTTCTTT	CASSPRLTTGNTEAFF
15	TRBV7-8	TRBD2	.	TRBJ2-1	TGTGCCAGCAGCTTAGTGGGACTAGCTATGGATGAGCAGTTCTTC	CASSLVGLAMDEQFF
16	TRBV11-1	TRBD1	.	TRBJ2-1	TGTGCCAGCAGCTTAGCGCTAGGACAGGGCACAAATGAGCAGTTCTTC	CASSLALGQGTNEQFF
15	TRBV29-1	TRBD2	.	TRBJ2-1	TGCAGCGCTCGGAAAGCGGGAGCGTCCTACAATGAGCAGTTCTTC	CSARKAGASYNEQFF
15	TRBV9	TRBD1	.	TRBJ1-2	TGTGCCAGCAGCGAGGGGACCTCGACAGGGCCTGGCTACACCTTC	CASSEGTSTGPGYTF
15	TRBV5-1	.	.	TRBJ1-6	TGCGCCAGCAGCCCAATAGGGGGGGCTGATTCACCCCTCCACTTT	CASSPIGGADSPLHF
13	TRBV10-3	.	.	TRBJ1-5	TGTGCCACCGCGGGGGATAACAATCAGCCCCAGCATTTT	CATAGDNNQPQHF
16	TRBV9	TRBD1	.	TRBJ1-4	TGTGCCAGCAGCGTAGACTCCGGGACAGGGCTGGGAAAACTGTTTTTT	CASSVDSGTGLGKLFF
15	TRBV7-3	TRBD2	.	TRBJ2-1	TGTGCCAGCAGCTTATTCGCTAGCGGGGGCAATGAGCAGTTCTTC	CASSLFASGGNEQFF
16	TRBV6-5	TRBD1	.	TRBJ1-2	TGTGCCAGCAGTTATCTCGGGACAGGGACACACCATGGCTACACCTTC	CASSYLGTGTHHGYTF
14	TRBV11-2	TRBD1	.	TRBJ1-2	TGTGCCAGCAGCCCGACGGACAGGGGGTATGGCTACACCTTC	CASSPTDRGYGYTF
15	TRBV15	.	few	TRBJ1-5	TGTGCCACCAGCGTAAACCTTCTTACGTACCAACTCCAGCATTTT	CATSVNLLTYQLQHF
15	TRBV18	.	.	TRBJ1-2	TGTGCCAGCTCCCCCCTAGGGAGTGCTAACTATGGCTACACCTTC	CASSPLGSANYGYTF
14	TRBV9	.	.	TRBJ1-4	TGTGCCAGCAGCGTAAACCCAGGAAGTGAAAAACTGTTTTTT	CASSVNPGSEKLFF
14	TRBV18	.	.	TRBJ1-5	TGTGCCAGCTCACCACGTACAGGGAAGCAGCCCCAGCATTTT	CASSPRTGKQPQHF
15	TRBV7-2	.	.	TRBJ2-6	TGTGCCAGCAGCCTGAAGAGGGCTGGGGCCAACGTCCTGACTTTC	CASSLKRAGANVLTF
16	TRBV24-1	TRBD2	.	TRBJ2-3	TGTGCCACCAGTGCGACGCCGGGGGGTGGGGGAGATACGCAGTATTTT	CATSATPGGGGDTQYF
14	TRBV2	TRBD1	.	TRBJ1-2	TGTGCCAGCAGTGAGGGACAGGGAGTCTATGGCTACACCTTC	CASSEGQGVYGYTF